This T cell receptor beta chain comes out of a study of cytomegalovirus exposure and HLA in healthy donors. Overall study results and limits: Later, TCR association rates were found to vary by HLA locus, highest for DRB1 and lowest for HLA-C. Association of a missense DCLRE1C variant with TCR beta V- and J-gene trimming was reported in a later analysis.

PCR employed 60 Vbeta and 13 Jbeta primers. Clones were sequenced by immunoSEQ multiplex PCR, and TCRdb holds only the in-frame ones, with some missing. The sample comprises roughly 68,000 clones, 65% to 70% of which are singletons, and about 20% rests with the top ten. On this clone itself: Its antigen is still unknown.

Sequences were obtained from PBMCs. The clonotype comes from a man in his forties in good health and CMV-seropositive.

The CDR3: CASSPDSLNTEAFF. CDR3 sequence (DNA): TGTGCCAGCTCCCCCGACAGCTTGAACACTGAAGCTTTCTTT. J is TRBJ1-1 and V is TRBV18, with D possibly matching TRBD1 (5 bases). Per germline, CDR1 KGHSH and CDR2 LQKENI. Trimming removed 6 bases at V and 0 bases at J, with 11 bases between. The CDR3 extends over 14 amino acids.